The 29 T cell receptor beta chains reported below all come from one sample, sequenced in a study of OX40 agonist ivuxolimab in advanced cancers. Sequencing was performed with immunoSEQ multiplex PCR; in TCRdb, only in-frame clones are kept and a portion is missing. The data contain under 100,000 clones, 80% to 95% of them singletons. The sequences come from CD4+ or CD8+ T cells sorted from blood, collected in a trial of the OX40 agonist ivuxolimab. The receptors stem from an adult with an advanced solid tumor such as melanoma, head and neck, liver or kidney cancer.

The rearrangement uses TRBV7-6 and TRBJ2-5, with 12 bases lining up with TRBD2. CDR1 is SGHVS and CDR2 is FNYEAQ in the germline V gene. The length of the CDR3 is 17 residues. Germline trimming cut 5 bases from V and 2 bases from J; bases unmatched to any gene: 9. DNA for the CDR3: TGTGCCAGCAGCCGTACTAGCGGGGGGCGATTTCAAGAGACCCAGTACTTC. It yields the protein CASSRTSGGRFQETQYF. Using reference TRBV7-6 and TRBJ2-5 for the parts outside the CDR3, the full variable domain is GAGVSQSPRYKVTKRGQDVALRCDPISGHVSLYWYRQALGQGPEFLTYFNYEAQQDKSGLPNDRFSAERPEGSISTLTIQRTEQRDSAMYRCASSRTSGGRFQETQYFGPGTRLLVL.

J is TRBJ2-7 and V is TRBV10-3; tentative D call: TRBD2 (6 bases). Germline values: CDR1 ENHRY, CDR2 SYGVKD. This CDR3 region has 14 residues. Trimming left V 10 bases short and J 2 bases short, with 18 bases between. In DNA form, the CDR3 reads TGTGCCACAGGAGCGGCTAGCGAAACCTACGAGCAGTACTTC. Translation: CATGAASETYEQYF.

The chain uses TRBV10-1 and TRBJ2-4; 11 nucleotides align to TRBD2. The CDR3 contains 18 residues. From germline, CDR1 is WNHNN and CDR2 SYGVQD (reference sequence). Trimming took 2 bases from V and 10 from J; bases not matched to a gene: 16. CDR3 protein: CASSEGPSLAGGPQIQYF. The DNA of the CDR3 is TGCGCCAGCAGTGAGGGTCCTTCCTTAGCGGGGGGGCCCCAGATTCAGTACTTC.

The CDR3: CASRVNNEQFF. The CDR3 region has the DNA TGTGCCAGCCGAGTGAACAATGAGCAGTTCTTC. This chain connects TRBV6-6 to TRBJ2-1; unclear D gene. CDR1 is MNHNY and CDR2 is SVGAGI in the germline V gene (reference sequence). V was trimmed by 8 bases and J by 5 bases, leaving 7 bases between them. The CDR3 sequence is 11 residues long.

The CDR3 loop is CSVRGGQETQYF. The CDR3 nucleotides read TGCAGCGTAAGAGGGGGCCAAGAGACCCAGTACTTC. V is TRBV29-1 and J is TRBJ2-5; possible D gene TRBD1, 6 bases. V lost 6 bases to trimming and J lost 1 base, with 9 bases between them. The CDR3 has 12 residues. The germline CDR1 and CDR2 sequences are SQVTM and ANQGSEA.

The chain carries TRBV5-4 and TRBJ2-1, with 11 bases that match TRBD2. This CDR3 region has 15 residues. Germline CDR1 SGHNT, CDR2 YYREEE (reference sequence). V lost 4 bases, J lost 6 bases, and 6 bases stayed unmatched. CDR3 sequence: CASSRGLAVGNEQFF. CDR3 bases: TGTGCCAGCAGCCGGGGACTAGCGGTGGGCAATGAGCAGTTCTTC.

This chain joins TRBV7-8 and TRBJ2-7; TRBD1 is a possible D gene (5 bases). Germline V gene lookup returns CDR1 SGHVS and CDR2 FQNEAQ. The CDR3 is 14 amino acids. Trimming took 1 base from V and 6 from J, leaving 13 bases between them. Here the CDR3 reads CASSLEAGSIEQYF. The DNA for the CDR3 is TGTGCCAGCAGCTTAGAAGCAGGGTCGATCGAGCAGTACTTC.

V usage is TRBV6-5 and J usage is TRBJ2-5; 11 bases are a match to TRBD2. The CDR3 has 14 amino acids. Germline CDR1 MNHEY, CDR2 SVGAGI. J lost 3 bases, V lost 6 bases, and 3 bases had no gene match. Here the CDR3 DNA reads TGTGCCAGCAGCCCACTAGCGGGAGAAGAGACCCAGTACTTC. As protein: CASSPLAGEETQYF.

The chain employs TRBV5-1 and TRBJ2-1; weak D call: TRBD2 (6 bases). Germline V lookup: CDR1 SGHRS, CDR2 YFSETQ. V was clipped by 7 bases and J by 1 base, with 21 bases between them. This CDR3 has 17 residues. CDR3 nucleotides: TGCGCCAGCCGGCGGACTACGGGAGCCTCATCCTACAATGAGCAGTTCTTC. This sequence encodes CASRRTTGASSYNEQFF.

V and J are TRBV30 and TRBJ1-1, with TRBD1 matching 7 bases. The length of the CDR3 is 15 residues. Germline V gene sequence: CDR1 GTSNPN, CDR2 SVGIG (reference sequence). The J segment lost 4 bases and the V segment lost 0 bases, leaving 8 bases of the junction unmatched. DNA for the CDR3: TGTGCCTGGAGTGTCGGTGCAGGGGGTTTCACTGAAGCTTTCTTT. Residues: CAWSVGAGGFTEAFF.

The CDR3 DNA reads TGTGCCACCAGCAGAGTTCCCCAGGGGAACACTGAAGCTTTCTTT. It is translated as CATSRVPQGNTEAFF. This chain uses TRBV15 with TRBJ1-1; the D gene is possibly TRBD1 (5 bases). Germline V gene data show CDR1 as LNHNV and CDR2 as YYDKDF (reference sequence). The CDR3 consists of 15 residues. Trimming cost V 1 base and J 1 base, with 10 bases left between them.

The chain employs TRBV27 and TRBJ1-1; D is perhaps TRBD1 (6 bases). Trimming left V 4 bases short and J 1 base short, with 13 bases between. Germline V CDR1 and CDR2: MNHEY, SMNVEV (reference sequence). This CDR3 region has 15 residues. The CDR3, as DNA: TGTGCCAGCAGTTCGGTTTCAGGGGCGAACACTGAAGCTTTCTTT. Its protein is CASSSVSGANTEAFF.

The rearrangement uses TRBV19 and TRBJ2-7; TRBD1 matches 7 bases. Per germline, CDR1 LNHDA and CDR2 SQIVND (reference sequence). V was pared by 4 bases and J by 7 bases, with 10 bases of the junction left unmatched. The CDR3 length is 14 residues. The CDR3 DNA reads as TGTGCCAGTAGTAATACCGGGCCAGGGGGTGAGCAGTACTTC. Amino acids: CASSNTGPGGEQYF. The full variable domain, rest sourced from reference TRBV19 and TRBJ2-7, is DGGITQSPKYLFRKEGQNVTLSCEQNLNHDAMYWYRQDPGQGLRLIYYSQIVNDFQKGDIAEGYSVSREKKESFPLTVTSAQKNPTAFYLCASSNTGPGGEQYFGPGTRLTVT.

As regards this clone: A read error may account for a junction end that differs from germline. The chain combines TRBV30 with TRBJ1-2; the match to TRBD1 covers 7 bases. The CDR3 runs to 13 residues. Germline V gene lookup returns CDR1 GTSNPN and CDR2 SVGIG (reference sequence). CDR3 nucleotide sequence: TGTGCCTGGAGAACCTCAGGGGGTGGACCGCCGGTTTTC. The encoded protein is CAWRTSGGGPPVF.

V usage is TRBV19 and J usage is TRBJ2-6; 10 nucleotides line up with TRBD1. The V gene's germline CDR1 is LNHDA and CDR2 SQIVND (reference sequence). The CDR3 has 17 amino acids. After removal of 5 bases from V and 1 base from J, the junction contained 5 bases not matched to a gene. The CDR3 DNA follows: TGTGCCAGTAGTCTCCCGGACAGGGGGTCTGGGGCCAACGTCCTGACTTTC. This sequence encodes CASSLPDRGSGANVLTF. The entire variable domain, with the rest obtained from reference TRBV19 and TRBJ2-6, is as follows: DGGITQSPKYLFRKEGQNVTLSCEQNLNHDAMYWYRQDPGQGLRLIYYSQIVNDFQKGDIAEGYSVSREKKESFPLTVTSAQKNPTAFYLCASSLPDRGSGANVLTFGAGSRLTVL.

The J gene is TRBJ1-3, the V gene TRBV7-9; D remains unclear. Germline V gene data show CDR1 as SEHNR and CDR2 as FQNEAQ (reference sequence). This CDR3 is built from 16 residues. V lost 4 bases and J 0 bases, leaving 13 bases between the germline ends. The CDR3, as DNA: TGTGCCAGCAGCTCAATCGAAATAATCTCTGGAAACACCATATATTTT. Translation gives CASSSIEIISGNTIYF.

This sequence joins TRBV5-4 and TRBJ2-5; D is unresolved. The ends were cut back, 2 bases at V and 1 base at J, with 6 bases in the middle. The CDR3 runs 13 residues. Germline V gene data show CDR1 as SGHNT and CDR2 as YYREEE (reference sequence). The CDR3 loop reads CASSFGSQETQYF. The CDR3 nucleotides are TGTGCCAGCAGCTTTGGTTCCCAAGAGACCCAGTACTTC.

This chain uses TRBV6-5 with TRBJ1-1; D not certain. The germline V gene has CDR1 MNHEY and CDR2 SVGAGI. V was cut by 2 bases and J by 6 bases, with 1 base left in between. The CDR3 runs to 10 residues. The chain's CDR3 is CASSYPEAFF. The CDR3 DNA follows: TGTGCCAGCAGTTACCCTGAAGCTTTCTTT.

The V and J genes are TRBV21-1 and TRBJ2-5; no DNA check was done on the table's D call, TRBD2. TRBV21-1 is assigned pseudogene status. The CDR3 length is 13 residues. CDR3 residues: CARDGPGQETQYF. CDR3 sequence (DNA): TGTGCCAGGGACGGGCCGGGACAAGAGACCCAGTACTTC.

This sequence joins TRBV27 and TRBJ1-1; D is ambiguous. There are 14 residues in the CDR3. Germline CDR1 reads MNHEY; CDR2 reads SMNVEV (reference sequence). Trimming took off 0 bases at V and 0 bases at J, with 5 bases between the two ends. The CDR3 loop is CASSLSGLNTEAFF. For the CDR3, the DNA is TGTGCCAGCAGTTTATCAGGGTTGAACACTGAAGCTTTCTTT.

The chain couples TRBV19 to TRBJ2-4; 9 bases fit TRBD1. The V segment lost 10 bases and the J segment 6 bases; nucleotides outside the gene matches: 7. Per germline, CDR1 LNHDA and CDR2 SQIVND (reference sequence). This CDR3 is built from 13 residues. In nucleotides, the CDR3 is TGTGCCACCGTGCCGGGACAGGGAAACATTCAGTACTTC. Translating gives CATVPGQGNIQYF.

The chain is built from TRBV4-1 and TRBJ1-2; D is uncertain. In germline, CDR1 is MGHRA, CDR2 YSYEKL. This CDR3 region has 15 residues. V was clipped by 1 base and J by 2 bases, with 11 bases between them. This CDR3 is CASSQGPDGNYGYTF. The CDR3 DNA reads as TGCGCCAGCAGCCAAGGTCCGGACGGGAACTATGGCTACACCTTC.

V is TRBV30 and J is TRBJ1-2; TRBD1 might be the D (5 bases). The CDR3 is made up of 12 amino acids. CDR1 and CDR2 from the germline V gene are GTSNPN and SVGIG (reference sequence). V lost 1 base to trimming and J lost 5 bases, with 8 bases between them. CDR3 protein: CAWSGGRYGYTF. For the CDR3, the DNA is TGTGCCTGGAGTGGGGGCAGATATGGCTACACCTTC.

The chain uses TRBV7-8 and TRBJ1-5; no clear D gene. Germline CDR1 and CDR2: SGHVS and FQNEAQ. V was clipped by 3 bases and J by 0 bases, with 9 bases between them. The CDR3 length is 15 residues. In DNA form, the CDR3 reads TGTGCCAGCAGCTTGGAGGATTATAGCAATCAGCCCCAGCATTTT. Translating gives CASSLEDYSNQPQHF.

Here the CDR3 reads CASSLTSHSPLHF. Here the CDR3 DNA reads TGTGCCAGCAGCTTAACTTCCCATTCACCCCTCCACTTT. The rearrangement links TRBV7-3 to TRBJ1-6; no reliable D call. Looked up from germline, CDR1 is SGHTA and CDR2 is FQGTGA. V was clipped by 0 bases and J by 8 bases, with 5 bases between them. The CDR3 runs to 13 residues.

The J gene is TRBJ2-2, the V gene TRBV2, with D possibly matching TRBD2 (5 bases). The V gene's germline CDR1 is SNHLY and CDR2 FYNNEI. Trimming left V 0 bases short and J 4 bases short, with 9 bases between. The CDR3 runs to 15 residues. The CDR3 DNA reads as TGTGCCAGCAGTGAAGCTCGGGCGGGCACCGGGGAGCTGTTTTTT. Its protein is CASSEARAGTGELFF.

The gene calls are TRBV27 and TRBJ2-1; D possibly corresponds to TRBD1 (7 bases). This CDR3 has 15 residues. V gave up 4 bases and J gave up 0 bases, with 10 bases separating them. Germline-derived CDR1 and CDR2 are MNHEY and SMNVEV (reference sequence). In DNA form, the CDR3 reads TGTGCCAGCAGTTCCAGGGGGGCCTCCTACAATGAGCAGTTCTTC. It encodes CASSSRGASYNEQFF.

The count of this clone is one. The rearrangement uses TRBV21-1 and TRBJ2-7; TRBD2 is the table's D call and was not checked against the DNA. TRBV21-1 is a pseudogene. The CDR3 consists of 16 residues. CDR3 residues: CASSGRRRWKGYEQYF. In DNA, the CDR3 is TGTGCCAGCAGCGGGCGTCGGAGGTGGAAAGGCTACGAGCAGTACTTC.

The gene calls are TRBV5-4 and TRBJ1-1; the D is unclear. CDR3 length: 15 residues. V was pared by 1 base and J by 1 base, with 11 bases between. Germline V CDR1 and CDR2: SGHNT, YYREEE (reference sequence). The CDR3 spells CASSLFSVQNTEAFF. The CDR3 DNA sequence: TGTGCCAGCAGCTTGTTTTCGGTCCAGAACACTGAAGCTTTCTTT.